The 30 T cell receptor beta chains reported below all come from one sample, sequenced in a study of blood T cell repertoires in COVID-19. Profiling relied on immunoSEQ multiplex PCR, and the TCRdb table lists in-frame clones only, not all of them. The sample has tens of thousands of clones, about 85% seen once. Sequenced: peripheral blood. All receptors derive from a man aged 60 to 69 with COVID-19, enrolled during active disease.

This chain links TRBV2 with TRBJ2-1; 10 positions match TRBD2. The CDR3 has 15 amino acids. The V gene end was trimmed by 6 bases and the J gene end by 7 bases; junction bases not matched to a gene: 9. Germline V gene data show CDR1 as SNHLY and CDR2 as FYNNEI. CDR3 protein: CASRVRTSGENEQFF. The CDR3 nucleotides are TGTGCCAGCAGAGTAAGGACTAGCGGAGAAAATGAGCAGTTCTTC. The complete variable domain, with remaining parts taken from reference TRBV2 and TRBJ2-1, reads EPEVTQTPSHQVTQMGQEVILRCVPISNHLYFYWYRQILGQKVEFLVSFYNNEISEKSEIFDDQFSVERPDGSNFTLKIRSTKLEDSAMYFCASRVRTSGENEQFFGPGTRLTVL.

This clone was counted a single time. The chain couples TRBV30 to TRBJ1-3; TRBD1 aligns across 8 bases. The germline V gene has CDR1 GTSNPN and CDR2 SVGIG (reference sequence). This CDR3 contains 16 residues. V lost 3 bases and J lost 2; bases outside the gene matches: 9. The CDR3 DNA is TGTGCCTGGAGCTCCCTGGGACAGGCGACTGGAAACACCATATATTTT. Translating gives CAWSSLGQATGNTIYF.

The rearrangement links TRBV7-3 to TRBJ2-3; D gene uncertain. Germline V gene lookup returns CDR1 SGHTA and CDR2 FQGTGA. V lost 6 bases and J lost 1, with 14 bases in between. This CDR3 is 15 amino acids long. The CDR3, as DNA: TGTGCCAGCAGTAGAGGAACCTCCCGCACAGATACGCAGTATTTT. Residues: CASSRGTSRTDTQYF.

V and J are TRBV9 and TRBJ1-1; D is possibly TRBD1 (6 bases). CDR3 length: 15 amino acids. Trimming pared 4 bases from V and 1 base from J, leaving 14 bases between. The germline gives CDR1 SGDLS, CDR2 YYNGEE. The CDR3 here is CASSNPTGGNTEAFF. Here the CDR3 DNA reads TGTGCCAGCAGCAACCCGACAGGCGGGAACACTGAAGCTTTCTTT.

This sequence joins TRBV5-4 and TRBJ2-1; D is perhaps TRBD1 (6 bases). This CDR3 is built from 14 residues. Germline CDR1 is SGHNT and CDR2 is YYREEE (reference sequence). The V end lost 4 bases, the J end lost 8 bases, and 16 bases lay between the germline ends. The CDR3 nucleotides read TGTGCCAGCAGCGCAGTACAGGGAAGAGATGAGCAGTTCTTC. Protein: CASSAVQGRDEQFF.

The chain is built from TRBV2 and TRBJ2-1, with 9 nucleotides matching TRBD1. This CDR3 spans 14 amino acids. Per the germline V gene, CDR1 is SNHLY and CDR2 is FYNNEI. Germline trimming cut 8 bases from V and 10 bases from J; bases unmatched to any gene: 12. CDR3 sequence reads: CASLRPDRGWEQFF. The CDR3 nucleotides read TGTGCCAGCCTGAGACCGGACAGGGGATGGGAGCAGTTCTTC.

This chain connects TRBV7-2 to TRBJ1-6; D gene ambiguous. Germline lookup yields CDR1 SGHTA and CDR2 FQGNSA. The CDR3 has 16 amino acids. Between the trimmed V and J ends, which lost 0 bases and 6 bases, there was a span of 12 bases. In nucleotides, the CDR3 is TGTGCCAGCAGCTTAGCGGGTGGGCTTGGTAATTCACCCCTCCACTTT. It yields the protein CASSLAGGLGNSPLHF.

This chain uses TRBV11-1 with TRBJ2-3, with D tentatively TRBD2 (6 bases). The CDR3 extends over 14 amino acids. Trimming removed 6 bases from V and 2 bases from J, with 12 bases in between. Germline V CDR1 and CDR2: SGHAT, FQDESV (reference sequence). The chain's CDR3 is CASRAGMHTDTQYF. DNA of the CDR3: TGTGCCAGCAGGGCGGGAATGCACACAGATACGCAGTATTTT.

The chain has TRBV4-1 and TRBJ1-5, with TRBD1 matching over 7 bases. The length of the CDR3 is 15 residues. Germline V CDR1 and CDR2: MGHRA, YSYEKL. With 6 bases clipped from V and 3 bases from J, the junction kept 8 bases outside the gene matches. The CDR3 region has the DNA TGCGCCAGCAGTCCTCAACAGGGGCTCAATCAGCCCCAGCATTTT. Its translation: CASSPQQGLNQPQHF.

The chain recombines TRBV5-1 with TRBJ1-1; D remains ambiguous. V was cut by 6 bases and J by 1 base, with 10 bases left in between. In germline, CDR1 is SGHRS, CDR2 YFSETQ. This CDR3 has 13 amino acids. CDR3: CASKGAGNTEAFF. CDR3 sequence (DNA): TGCGCCAGCAAAGGTGCAGGGAACACTGAAGCTTTCTTT.

This chain links TRBV6-5 with TRBJ1-2; 7 positions match TRBD1. The CDR3 sequence is 15 residues long. Per the germline V gene, CDR1 is MNHEY and CDR2 is SVGAGI. With 10 bases clipped from V and 4 bases from J, the junction kept 15 bases outside the gene matches. The CDR3 bases are TGTGCCACCCAAAACTCGACCGGGACAGTCTATGGCTACACCTTC. Translation gives CATQNSTGTVYGYTF.

The chain uses TRBV7-6 and TRBJ2-1; 7 positions match TRBD1. With 5 bases clipped from V and 1 base from J, the junction kept 11 bases outside the gene matches. Germline V gives CDR1 SGHVS, CDR2 FNYEAQ. CDR3 size: 17 residues. The CDR3: CASSPKTGRTSYNEQFF. Here the CDR3 DNA reads TGTGCCAGCAGCCCAAAGACAGGGAGAACTTCCTACAATGAGCAGTTCTTC.

This clone was recorded once. This chain connects TRBV11-2 to TRBJ1-4, with 9 bases matching TRBD1. Germline trimming cut 2 bases from V and 1 base from J; bases unmatched to any gene: 5. CDR1 is SGHAT, CDR2 FQNNGV, per germline. There are 17 residues in the CDR3. CDR3 bases: TGTGCCAGCAGCTTACTGAGGGGACAGGGAACTAATGAAAAACTGTTTTTT. Translated: CASSLLRGQGTNEKLFF.

V usage is TRBV6-5 and J usage is TRBJ2-7; D gene ambiguous. Germline CDR1 reads MNHEY; CDR2 reads SVGAGI. V gave up 5 bases and J gave up 2 bases, with 13 bases separating them. The CDR3 length is 14 residues. Here the CDR3 reads CASSQSTVTYEQYF. The CDR3 DNA follows: TGTGCCAGCAGTCAATCTACAGTTACCTACGAGCAGTACTTC.

This clone was seen a few times. The genes are TRBV6-1 and TRBJ2-1; D uncertain. Trimming shortened V by 2 bases and J by 3 bases, and 14 bases separated the two germline ends. This CDR3 has 16 amino acids. In germline, CDR1 is MNHNS, CDR2 SASEGT. The CDR3 sequence is CASSEPIAPLYNEQFF. In nucleotides, the CDR3 is TGTGCCAGCAGTGAACCTATCGCGCCGCTCTACAATGAGCAGTTCTTC.

This chain links TRBV4-3 with TRBJ2-3, with 10 bases that match TRBD2. The germline CDR1 and CDR2 sequences are LGHNA and YSLEER. The CDR3 is made up of 16 amino acids. V was pared by 0 bases and J by 7 bases, with 7 bases of the junction left unmatched. Written as DNA, the CDR3 is TGCGCCAGCAGCCAAGATCTGAGACTAGCGGGTCATACGCAGTATTTT. Amino acid sequence: CASSQDLRLAGHTQYF.

The genes are TRBV9 and TRBJ1-1; TRBD1 is a possible D gene (5 bases). Trimming took 4 bases from V and 4 from J, leaving 14 bases between them. CDR3 length: 14 residues. In germline, CDR1 is SGDLS, CDR2 YYNGEE. As DNA, the CDR3 is TGTGCCAGCAGCATTGGCCGGGGGGTCACTGAAGCTTTCTTT. It specifies CASSIGRGVTEAFF.

V and J are TRBV3-1 (or the pseudogene TRBV3-2) and TRBJ1-3; TRBD1 matches at 7 bases. Germline V gene sequence: CDR1 LGHDT, CDR2 YNNKEL (reference sequence). Trimming took 4 bases from V and 0 from J; bases not matched to a gene: 6. CDR3 size: 16 residues. Written as DNA, the CDR3 is TGTGCCAGCAGCCCCCAGGGGGGTCTCTCTGGAAACACCATATATTTT. As protein: CASSPQGGLSGNTIYF.

The chain carries TRBV6-2 or TRBV6-3 and TRBJ1-5, with D maybe TRBD1 (5 bases). Per the germline V gene, CDR1 is MNHEY and CDR2 is SVGEGT. V was clipped by 3 bases and J by 7 bases, with 10 bases between them. The CDR3 totals 13 residues. The CDR3 sequence: CASSYTGEQPQHF. The CDR3 bases are TGTGCCAGCAGTTATACGGGGGAACAGCCCCAGCATTTT.

In its sample, this clone was seen a few times. The chain couples TRBV4-1 to TRBJ2-1, with 9 bases lining up with TRBD2. This CDR3 is built from 17 residues. CDR1 is MGHRA and CDR2 is YSYEKL in the germline V gene. The V gene end was trimmed by 3 bases and the J gene end by 4 bases; junction bases not matched to a gene: 10. The CDR3 DNA sequence: TGCGCCAGCAGCCAGGGGACTAGCCACCCGGTATACAATGAGCAGTTCTTC. Translating gives CASSQGTSHPVYNEQFF.

This chain links TRBV2 with TRBJ1-1; D perhaps matches TRBD1 (6 bases). The CDR3 runs to 14 residues. Germline V lookup: CDR1 SNHLY, CDR2 FYNNEI. The V and J ends lost 8 bases and 4 bases respectively, with 17 bases between them. CDR3 amino acids: CASHGRGGGTEAFF. CDR3 nucleotides: TGTGCCAGCCATGGGAGGGGAGGGGGCACTGAAGCTTTCTTT. Variable domain in full (rest from reference TRBV2 and TRBJ1-1): EPEVTQTPSHQVTQMGQEVILRCVPISNHLYFYWYRQILGQKVEFLVSFYNNEISEKSEIFDDQFSVERPDGSNFTLKIRSTKLEDSAMYFCASHGRGGGTEAFFGQGTRLTVV.

This rearrangement joins TRBV11-2 to TRBJ2-3; perhaps TRBD2 as D (5 bases). CDR1 is SGHAT, CDR2 FQNNGV, per germline. With 8 bases removed from V and 2 bases from J, the gap between germline ends came to 11 bases. CDR3 length equals 13 residues. The DNA for the CDR3 is TGTGCCAGCGGGAAGGGAGACACAGATACGCAGTATTTT. This translates into CASGKGDTDTQYF.

The CDR3 protein is CASSEVHSNQPQHF. In DNA form, the CDR3 reads TGTGCCAGCAGTGAAGTTCATAGCAATCAGCCCCAGCATTTT. The chain recombines TRBV2 with TRBJ1-5, with D unresolved. V shed 1 base and J shed 0 bases, with 4 bases lying between them. The CDR3 has 14 residues. Germline V CDR1 and CDR2: SNHLY, FYNNEI.

The chain couples TRBV6-2 or TRBV6-3 to TRBJ2-3; 12 bases are shared with TRBD2. CDR3 length: 17 residues. Germline V gene lookup returns CDR1 MNHEY and CDR2 SVGEGT. The V gene end was trimmed by 0 bases and the J gene end by 5 bases; junction bases not matched to a gene: 6. As DNA, the CDR3 is TGTGCCAGCAGTTACTCCCGACTAGCGGGAGAACGAGATACGCAGTATTTT. Amino acid sequence: CASSYSRLAGERDTQYF.

The chain has TRBV7-9 and TRBJ1-1; tentatively, D is TRBD1 (5 bases). Germline V CDR1 and CDR2: SEHNR, FQNEAQ (reference sequence). This CDR3 is built from 15 residues. Deletions cut 0 bases from V and 0 bases from J, with 8 bases between. The CDR3, as DNA: TGTGCCAGCAGCTTAGCGTCAGGGATGAACACTGAAGCTTTCTTT. This sequence encodes CASSLASGMNTEAFF.

J is TRBJ1-3 and V is TRBV7-2; 7 bases match TRBD1. Trimming removed 2 bases from V and 0 bases from J; junction bases left unmatched: 1. The CDR3 is 15 residues long. Germline-derived CDR1 and CDR2 are SGHTA and FQGNSA. This CDR3 reads CASSLWDSSGNTIYF. CDR3 DNA sequence: TGTGCCAGCAGCTTATGGGACAGCTCTGGAAACACCATATATTTT.

CDR3 nucleotide sequence: TGTGCCAGCAGGTCAGGGGCAAATCAGCCCCAGCATTTT. Translation: CASRSGANQPQHF. The V and J genes are TRBV6-5 and TRBJ1-5; D possibly corresponds to TRBD1 (6 bases). In germline, CDR1 is MNHEY, CDR2 SVGAGI. The CDR3 consists of 13 residues. Trimming left V 6 bases short and J 4 bases short, with 10 bases between.

The chain carries TRBV9 and TRBJ1-2; D may be TRBD1 (5 bases). There are 13 residues in the CDR3. CDR1 SGDLS and CDR2 YYNGEE come from the germline V gene. V was clipped by 3 bases and J by 4 bases, with 10 bases between them. CDR3 amino acids: CASSGRVGYGYTF. CDR3 DNA sequence: TGTGCCAGCAGCGGCAGGGTGGGCTATGGCTACACCTTC. The whole variable domain, remainder taken from reference TRBV9 and TRBJ1-2, is DSGVTQTPKHLITATGQRVTLRCSPRSGDLSVYWYQQSLDQGLQFLIQYYNGEERAKGNILERFSAQQFPDLHSELNLSSLELGDSALYFCASSGRVGYGYTFGSGTRLTVV.

The rearrangement uses TRBV7-2 and TRBJ1-2; possible D gene TRBD1, 6 bases. This CDR3 is 14 amino acids long. The germline V gene encodes CDR1 SGHTA and CDR2 FQGNSA. Between the trimmed V and J ends, which lost 1 base and 6 bases, there was a span of 12 bases. Here the CDR3 reads CASSLGSGGDGYTF. The CDR3, as DNA: TGTGCCAGCAGCTTAGGGTCTGGGGGCGATGGCTACACCTTC.

V is TRBV4-3 and J is TRBJ1-3, with 9 bases lining up with TRBD1. In germline, CDR1 is LGHNA, CDR2 YSLEER. The CDR3 spans 14 residues. V gave up 4 bases and J gave up 3 bases; unmatched junction bases: 1. This CDR3 reads CASSRTGVGNTIYF. DNA for the CDR3: TGCGCCAGCAGCCGGACAGGGGTTGGAAACACCATATATTTT.